This record looks at one T cell receptor beta chain sequence and its context. Antigen unknown. The sample belongs to a study of post-analysis software for immune sequencing data. For the study at large: As for disease course, relapsing-remitting, secondary progressive and progressive-relapsing multiple sclerosis were all included. Study conclusions and caveats: Batch-matched samples strongly co-clustered by F measure. When patients were compared with controls, four to six TRBV segments were more frequent, TRBV5-6, TRBV5-1 and TRBV20-1 among them.

V lost 5 bases and J lost 4; bases outside the gene matches: 10. This CDR3 has 16 amino acids. The TCR beta cDNA libraries contained unique molecular identifiers. A population of about 0.95 to 10 million T cells gave rise to about half a million cDNA molecules. Via MiXCR, TCRdb re-called the PCR reads, giving one row per CDR3 protein. The data contain hundreds of thousands of distinct CDR3 sequences, 25% to 30% of them singletons. The gene calls are TRBV12-3 or TRBV12-4 and TRBJ1-5; TRBD1 aligns across 8 bases. This receptor was identified in a girl aged 10 to 17 with multiple sclerosis. Material: blood. The CDR3 DNA is TGTGCCAGCAGTCCAGGACAGGGCCGGCTTAATCAGCCCCAGCATTTT. Amino acids: CASSPGQGRLNQPQHF.